This TCR beta chain originates from a study of shared clonotypes between healthy human individuals. The study's findings and limits: Generation of non-shared clonotypes was less probable than generation of clonotypes shared by all four donors. Larger estimated richness was generally seen in naive subsets than in memory subsets.

The naive CD8 fraction comprised CD45RO-negative cells positively selected for CCR7 and excluded terminally differentiated effector memory CD45RA+ cells. Per sorted-subset replicate PCR, input was approximately 180 ng DNA, representing about 29,000 T cell genomes. Per the authors' pipeline: Sequence data from immunoSEQ were junction-only and lacked quality scores; consequently, filtering differed. The protocol was immunoSEQ multiplex PCR, while the TCRdb copy is restricted to in-frame clones and leaves out a portion. D and trimming come from the DNA, and the V and J calls and clone size come from that table. The sample lists roughly 2.1 million clones, 93% occurring once. This clone was counted a single time. Its cognate antigen is unknown. The sequence derives from a man between 18 and 35 years old in good health. Some clones in this sample may be carry-over from other donors' samples. Material: naive CD8+ T cells from PBMCs.

CDR3 sequence reads: CASRPGLNEEFF. In DNA form, the CDR3 reads TGTGCCAGTCGACCGGGACTTAATGAAGAGTTCTTC. The chain uses TRBV27 and TRBJ2-1; D possibly corresponds to TRBD2 (6 bases). Germline CDR1 and CDR2: MNHEY and SMNVEV (reference sequence). The CDR3 runs 12 residues. V was trimmed by 9 bases and J by 14 bases, leaving 20 bases between them.